The clone carrying this T cell receptor (beta chain) was counted once. Its antigen is unidentified. The data stem from a study of T cell responses to AZD1222 COVID-19 vaccine. TCRdb's copy holds only in-frame clones and misses some; the assay was immunoSEQ multiplex PCR. This table has roughly 120,000 clones, about 89% appearing once. Overall study results and limits: Donors in the cohort were predominantly white British and more often female, and clonal diversity was possibly underestimated. Within unmutated variant regions lay the reported targets of nearly half of spike-specific TCRs. Researchers took repertoire samples only after the peak T cell response had come.

Trimming removed 0 bases at V and 5 bases at J, with 18 bases between. CDR3 length equals 17 residues. Germline-derived CDR1 and CDR2 are LGHDT and YNNKEL (reference sequence). The sequenced sample was peripheral blood, obtained on day 0 of AZD1222 vaccination. This chain joins TRBV3-1 (or the pseudogene TRBV3-2) and TRBJ2-3; D is unresolved. This TCR came from an adult in good health. CDR3 coding DNA: TGTGCCAGCAGCCAAGAAAGGCTTTCTGGTGTTATAGATACGCAGTATTTT. Its protein is CASSQERLSGVIDTQYF.